The 27 T cell receptor beta chains presented below share a single source sample, sequenced in a study of Ad26.COV2.S vaccination and SARS-CoV-2 variants. Described treatment: around 19 received Ad26.COV2.S at low or high dose, single or two shots; about 5 received placebo; per-sample allocation not given. Collection of samples fell on day 63 after the first vaccine or placebo injection. Sequencing used immunoSEQ multiplex PCR; TCRdb keeps in-frame clones, though not all of them. The table records 350,000 to 500,000 clones, around 91% of them present only once. The sample was peripheral blood, taken in a trial of Ad26.COV2.S vaccine versus placebo. These TCRs come from a person aged 18-65 years who received the Ad26.COV2.S COVID-19 vaccine or a placebo.

This chain connects TRBV27 to TRBJ2-7; 9 nucleotides agree with TRBD1. This CDR3 region has 15 residues. Per germline, CDR1 MNHEY and CDR2 SMNVEV (reference sequence). The V gene end was trimmed by 2 bases and the J gene end by 3 bases; junction bases not matched to a gene: 5. This CDR3 is CASSLKEGQGYEQYF. The CDR3 DNA is TGTGCCAGCAGTTTAAAGGAGGGACAGGGCTACGAGCAGTACTTC.

This clone was seen a few times. The rearrangement joins TRBV7-3 to TRBJ2-7; TRBD1 matches 8 bases. The CDR3 loop spans 13 amino acids. The germline V gene has CDR1 SGHTA and CDR2 FQGTGA. Losses at the gene ends were 5 bases for V and 6 bases for J; bases not matched to a gene: 6. The CDR3 nucleotides are TGTGCCAGCAGCCAGCAACAGGGGGTCGAGCAGTACTTC. This translates into CASSQQQGVEQYF.

This chain uses TRBV6-5 with TRBJ1-4; D call uncertain. V lost 5 bases to trimming and J lost 2 bases, with 9 bases between them. Germline V gene sequence: CDR1 MNHEY, CDR2 SVGAGI. This CDR3 is 14 amino acids long. This CDR3 is CASSPALTNEKLFF. Here the CDR3 DNA reads TGTGCCAGCAGTCCCGCACTGACTAATGAAAAACTGTTTTTT.

The chain couples TRBV6-5 to TRBJ1-4; 8 bases fit TRBD1. The CDR3 runs to 13 residues. CDR1 and CDR2 (germline): MNHEY, SVGAGI. V lost 9 bases to trimming and J lost 8 bases; unmatched junction nucleotides: 8. This CDR3 is CASRTGTYEKLFF. The DNA of the CDR3 is TGTGCCAGTAGGACAGGGACGTACGAAAAACTGTTTTTT.

The chain is built from TRBV27 and TRBJ2-1; 7 bases fit TRBD2. The junction had 8 bases not matched to a gene; V was cut back by 3 bases and J by 3 bases. The CDR3 extends over 16 amino acids. Per the germline V gene, CDR1 is MNHEY and CDR2 is SMNVEV (reference sequence). The CDR3 reads CASSFRAGAVYNEQFF. The CDR3 coding sequence is TGTGCCAGCAGTTTTCGTGCGGGAGCGGTCTACAATGAGCAGTTCTTC.

The chain links TRBV11-2 to TRBJ2-1; the D gene is possibly TRBD2 (6 bases). Germline V gives CDR1 SGHAT, CDR2 FQNNGV. The germline V and J ends were trimmed by 7 bases and 9 bases, with 25 bases remaining between them. CDR3 length: 16 amino acids. CDR3 residues: CASTPRGSLGGSEQFF. In DNA form, the CDR3 reads TGTGCCAGCACCCCCCGAGGGTCATTGGGGGGTAGTGAGCAGTTCTTC.

V and J are TRBV13 and TRBJ2-2; perhaps D is TRBD1 or TRBD2 (5 bases each). The CDR3 spans 19 residues. V was trimmed by 4 bases and J by 4 bases, leaving 25 bases between them. Per the germline V gene, CDR1 is PRHDT and CDR2 is FYEKMQ (reference sequence). The CDR3 protein is CASSSQGPGEGWGTGELFF. The CDR3 DNA follows: TGTGCCAGCAGCTCCCAGGGTCCTGGTGAGGGCTGGGGCACCGGGGAGCTGTTTTTT. Based on the CDR3 plus reference TRBV13 and TRBJ2-2, the full variable domain is AAGVIQSPRHLIKEKRETATLKCYPIPRHDTVYWYQQGPGQDPQFLISFYEKMQSDKGSIPDRFSAQQFSDYHSELNMSSLELGDSALYFCASSSQGPGEGWGTGELFFGEGSRLTVL.

This clone was observed once. This chain joins TRBV2 and TRBJ2-7; 11 nucleotides align to TRBD2. V lost 7 bases, J lost 0 bases, and 23 bases stayed unmatched. The CDR3 has 21 residues. From germline, CDR1 is SNHLY and CDR2 FYNNEI. The CDR3 region has the DNA TGTGCCAGCAACATGGGTGGGGAGGGACTAGCGGACCCGCGTTACTCCTACGAGCAGTACTTC. Its protein product is CASNMGGEGLADPRYSYEQYF.

The J gene is TRBJ2-2, the V gene TRBV4-1, with TRBD1 identical over 9 bases. Germline loops: CDR1 MGHRA, CDR2 YSYEKL. This CDR3 is built from 15 residues. V trimming: 5 bases; J trimming: 6 bases; junction bases outside the gene matches: 7. The CDR3 bases are TGCGCCAGCAGCACGACAGGGGGTGTCGCCGGGGAGCTGTTTTTT. Translated, it gives CASSTTGGVAGELFF.

The chain joins TRBV2 to TRBJ1-6; D not certain. Germline V CDR1 and CDR2: SNHLY, FYNNEI. The CDR3 consists of 12 residues. The V end lost 1 base, the J end lost 9 bases, and 4 bases lay between the germline ends. This CDR3 is CASSEGVSPLHF. Here the CDR3 DNA reads TGTGCCAGCAGTGAAGGGGTTTCACCCCTCCACTTT. Drawing the rest from reference TRBV2 and TRBJ1-6, the complete variable domain is EPEVTQTPSHQVTQMGQEVILRCVPISNHLYFYWYRQILGQKVEFLVSFYNNEISEKSEIFDDQFSVERPDGSNFTLKIRSTKLEDSAMYFCASSEGVSPLHFGNGTRLTVT.

In this sample, this clone turned up once. The V and J genes are TRBV28 and TRBJ2-5; D possibly corresponds to TRBD2 (5 bases). The CDR3 is made up of 14 amino acids. The germline V and J ends were trimmed by 5 bases and 4 bases, with 14 bases remaining between them. The germline gives CDR1 MDHEN, CDR2 SYDVKM. The CDR3: CASSPSREGETQYF. DNA of the CDR3: TGTGCCAGCAGTCCCAGCCGCGAGGGAGAGACCCAGTACTTC.

As to this clone: One junction end does not reproduce the germline sequence, and a read error may be involved. The J gene is TRBJ2-5, the V gene TRBV11-3, with 7 bases matching TRBD2. CDR3 length: 18 amino acids. The germline V gene has CDR1 SGHNT and CDR2 YENEEA. The CDR3 is CASSNNLGASGHQEAQYF. CDR3 coding DNA: TGTGCCAGCAGTAACAATCTGGGCGCTAGCGGTCACCAAGAGGCCCAGTACTTC.

The chain recombines TRBV5-1 with TRBJ2-1; no reliable D call. V lost 4 bases, J lost 5 bases, and 13 bases lay in between. The CDR3 is 14 amino acids. Germline assignment: CDR1 SGHRS and CDR2 YFSETQ. As DNA, the CDR3 is TGCGCCAGCAGCCCCGAGAACCGCCACAATGAGCAGTTCTTC. As protein: CASSPENRHNEQFF.

This chain uses TRBV28 with TRBJ1-4; D remains ambiguous. This CDR3 contains 17 residues. Germline loops: CDR1 MDHEN, CDR2 SYDVKM. Trimming left V 5 bases short and J 0 bases short, with 16 bases between. CDR3 bases: TGTGCCAGCAGTCCCCCCGAGGGTCTTGCAACTAATGAAAAACTGTTTTTT. It yields the protein CASSPPEGLATNEKLFF.

On this clone itself: One junction end disagrees with the germline gene, perhaps due to a read error. The genes are TRBV5-6 and TRBJ2-7; 11 bases line up with TRBD2. Germline-derived CDR1 and CDR2 are SGHDT and YYEEEE. CDR3 size: 14 residues. The CDR3 DNA reads as TGTGCCAGCAGCCTTGGGGGACCGACTAGCGGGAAATCCTTC. Translating gives CASSLGGPTSGKSF.

V is TRBV19 and J is TRBJ2-7, with 7 bases that match TRBD1. Germline V gene data show CDR1 as LNHDA and CDR2 as SQIVND (reference sequence). CDR3 length: 15 residues. Trimming took 5 bases from V and 3 from J; bases not matched to a gene: 10. CDR3 DNA sequence: TGTGCCAGTAGTGTCTCAACAGGGGCTGGCTACGAGCAGTACTTC. Translation: CASSVSTGAGYEQYF.

The chain uses TRBV5-1 and TRBJ2-5; the D gene could be TRBD1 or TRBD2 (6 bases each). Trimming shortened V by 0 bases and J by 1 base, and 10 bases separated the two germline ends. Germline loops: CDR1 SGHRS, CDR2 YFSETQ. The CDR3 length is 15 residues. CDR3 in amino acids: CASSLEGGTQETQYF. CDR3 sequence (DNA): TGCGCCAGCAGCTTGGAGGGGGGAACCCAAGAGACCCAGTACTTC.

V is TRBV7-9 and J is TRBJ2-5; 10 bases map to TRBD2. Per the germline V gene, CDR1 is SEHNR and CDR2 is FQNEAQ (reference sequence). CDR3 size: 18 residues. After removal of 1 base from V and 5 bases from J, the junction contained 13 bases not matched to a gene. This chain's CDR3 is CASSLGLSSGRAAETQYF. Here the CDR3 DNA reads TGTGCCAGCAGCTTAGGTCTGTCGAGCGGGAGGGCCGCGGAGACCCAGTACTTC.

The chain couples TRBV14 to TRBJ2-2, with 8 bases fitting TRBD2. The CDR3 sequence is 17 residues long. Germline lookup yields CDR1 SGHDN and CDR2 FVKESK. The J segment lost 0 bases and the V segment lost 4 bases, leaving 7 bases of the junction unmatched. The CDR3 is CASSPRLANSNTGELFF. CDR3 bases: TGTGCCAGCAGCCCTCGACTAGCGAATTCGAACACCGGGGAGCTGTTTTTT.

The chain joins TRBV4-1 to TRBJ2-7; D remains ambiguous. V gave up 1 base and J gave up 4 bases, with 8 bases separating them. Germline assignment: CDR1 MGHRA and CDR2 YSYEKL. This CDR3 is built from 13 residues. This chain's CDR3 is CASSQVLGYEQYF. In DNA, the CDR3 is TGCGCCAGCAGCCAAGTTTTGGGATACGAGCAGTACTTC.

J is TRBJ2-1 and V is TRBV7-9, with 9 bases identical to TRBD2. J was trimmed by 7 bases and V by 1 base; bases with no gene match: 2. Germline V lookup: CDR1 SEHNR, CDR2 FQNEAQ (reference sequence). The CDR3 length is 14 residues. Here the CDR3 DNA reads TGTGCCAGCAGCTTAGTTAGCGGGAGAAATGAGCAGTTCTTC. This codes for CASSLVSGRNEQFF.

This chain uses TRBV11-3 with TRBJ2-2; no firm D call. Deletions cut 4 bases from V and 5 bases from J, with 14 bases between. The V gene's germline CDR1 is SGHNT and CDR2 YENEEA. The CDR3 sequence is 15 residues long. CDR3 sequence (DNA): TGTGCCAGCAGCTCCGGTCTAGGCTTTACCGGGGAGCTGTTTTTT. Amino acid sequence: CASSSGLGFTGELFF.

The chain carries TRBV27 and TRBJ1-2, with a weak D call TRBD1 (5 bases). The germline CDR1 and CDR2 sequences are MNHEY and SMNVEV (reference sequence). The CDR3 is made up of 15 amino acids. V was clipped by 4 bases and J by 4 bases, with 16 bases between them. The CDR3 region is CASSSNHQGRYGYTF. The CDR3 DNA sequence: TGTGCCAGCAGTTCGAATCATCAGGGCCGCTATGGCTACACCTTC.

This chain joins TRBV28 and TRBJ2-7; 8 bases fit TRBD1. Germline CDR1 is MDHEN and CDR2 is SYDVKM. Losses at the gene ends were 7 bases for V and 6 bases for J; bases not matched to a gene: 5. The CDR3 is 12 residues long. The CDR3 nucleotides read TGTGCCAGCAAAACAGGGGGTCGCGAGCAGTACTTC. Translation gives CASKTGGREQYF.

V gene TRBV7-8 combines with J gene TRBJ2-6; D gene unclear. The CDR3 is 18 amino acids. Trimming removed 0 bases from V and 0 bases from J, with 12 bases in between. Germline lookup yields CDR1 SGHVS and CDR2 FQNEAQ. The CDR3 nucleotides read TGTGCCAGCAGCTTAGCGCGTACGGTCCCCTCTGGGGCCAACGTCCTGACTTTC. It translates to CASSLARTVPSGANVLTF. The variable domain in full, with the rest retrieved from reference TRBV7-8 and TRBJ2-6, is GAGVSQSPRYKVAKRGQDVALRCDPISGHVSLFWYQQALGQGPEFLTYFQNEAQLDKSGLPSDRFFAERPEGSVSTLKIQRTQQEDSAVYLCASSLARTVPSGANVLTFGAGSRLTVL.

The CDR3 sequence: CASSLLAADTQYF. The CDR3 region has the DNA TGTGCCAGCAGCTTACTAGCTGCAGATACGCAGTATTTT. The genes are TRBV11-1 and TRBJ2-3; weak D call: TRBD2 (5 bases). The CDR3 runs 13 residues. Trimming removed 2 bases at V and 4 bases at J, with 7 bases between. From germline, CDR1 is SGHAT and CDR2 FQDESV (reference sequence).

This chain joins TRBV6-2 or TRBV6-3 and TRBJ2-5; D not resolved. Germline CDR1 MNHEY, CDR2 SVGEGT. This CDR3 is built from 14 residues. Trimming stripped 0 bases from V and 7 bases from J, with 12 bases between. In DNA form, the CDR3 reads TGTGCCAGCAGTTACTCGAGAGGCCGCGGGACCCAGTACTTC. This codes for CASSYSRGRGTQYF.